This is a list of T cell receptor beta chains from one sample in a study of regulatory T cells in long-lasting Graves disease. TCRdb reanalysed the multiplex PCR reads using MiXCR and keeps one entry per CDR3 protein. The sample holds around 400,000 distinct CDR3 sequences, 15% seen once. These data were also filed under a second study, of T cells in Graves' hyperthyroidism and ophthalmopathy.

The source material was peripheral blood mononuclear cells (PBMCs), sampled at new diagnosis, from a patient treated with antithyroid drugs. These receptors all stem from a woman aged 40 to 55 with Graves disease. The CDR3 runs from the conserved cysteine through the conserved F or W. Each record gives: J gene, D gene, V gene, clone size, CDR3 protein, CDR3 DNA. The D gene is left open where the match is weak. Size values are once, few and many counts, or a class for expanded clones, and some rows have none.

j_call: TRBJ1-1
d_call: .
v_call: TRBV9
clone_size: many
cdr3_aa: CASSERQWNTEAFF
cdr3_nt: TGTGCCAGCAGCGAAAGACAGTGGAACACTGAAGCTTTCTTT

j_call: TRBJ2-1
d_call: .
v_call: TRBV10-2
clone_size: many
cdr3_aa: CASSENGQYNEQFF
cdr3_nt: TGCGCCAGCAGTGAGAACGGGCAGTACAATGAGCAGTTCTTC

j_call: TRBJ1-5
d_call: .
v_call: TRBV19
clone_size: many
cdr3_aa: CASSIGVDQPQHF
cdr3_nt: TGTGCCAGTAGTATCGGGGTCGATCAGCCCCAGCATTTT

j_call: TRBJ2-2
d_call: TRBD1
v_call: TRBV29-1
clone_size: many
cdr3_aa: CSVEGGTGETGELFF
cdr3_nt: TGCAGCGTTGAAGGCGGGACAGGGGAAACCGGGGAGCTGTTTTTT

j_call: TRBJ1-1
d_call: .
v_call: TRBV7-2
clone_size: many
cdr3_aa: CASSLAGDAEAFF
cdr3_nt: TGTGCCAGCAGCTTAGCAGGGGACGCTGAAGCTTTCTTT

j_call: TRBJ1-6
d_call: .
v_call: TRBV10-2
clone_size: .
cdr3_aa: CASKGTDNSPLHF
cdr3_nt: TGCGCCAGCAAAGGGACGGATAATTCACCCCTCCACTTT

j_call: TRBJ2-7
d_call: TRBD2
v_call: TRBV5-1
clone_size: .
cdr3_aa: CASSPWGLAGGREQYF
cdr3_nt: TGCGCCAGCAGCCCATGGGGACTAGCGGGAGGTCGGGAGCAGTACTTC

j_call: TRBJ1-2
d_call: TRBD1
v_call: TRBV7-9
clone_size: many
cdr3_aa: CASNPGQEGMGGTF
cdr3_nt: TGTGCCAGCAACCCGGGACAGGAGGGTATGGGAGGCACCTTC

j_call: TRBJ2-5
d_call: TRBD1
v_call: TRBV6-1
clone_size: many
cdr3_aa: CASRPTGPQETQYF
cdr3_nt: TGTGCCAGCAGGCCGACAGGGCCCCAAGAGACCCAGTACTTC

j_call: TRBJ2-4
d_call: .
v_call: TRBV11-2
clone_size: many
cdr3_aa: CASTDGPGANIQYF
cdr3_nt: TGTGCCAGCACTGACGGCCCCGGGGCTAACATTCAGTACTTC

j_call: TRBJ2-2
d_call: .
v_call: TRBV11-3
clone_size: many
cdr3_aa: CASRPTGPRAGELFF
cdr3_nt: TGTGCCAGCAGACCCACCGGGCCCCGGGCCGGGGAGCTGTTTTTT

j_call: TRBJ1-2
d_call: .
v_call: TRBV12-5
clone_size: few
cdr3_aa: CASGLGRGQNF
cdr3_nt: TGTGCTAGTGGTTTGGGCCGGGGCCAAAACTTC

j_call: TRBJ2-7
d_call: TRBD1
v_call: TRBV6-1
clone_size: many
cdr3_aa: CASRGTVPYEQYF
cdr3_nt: TGTGCCAGCAGGGGGACAGTCCCCTACGAGCAGTACTTC

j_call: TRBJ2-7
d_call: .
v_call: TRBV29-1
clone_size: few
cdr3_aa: CSVEGQGGPEQYF
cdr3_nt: TGCAGCGTTGAAGGCCAGGGTGGACCCGAGCAGTACTTC

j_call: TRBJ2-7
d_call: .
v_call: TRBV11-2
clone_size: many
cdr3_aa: CASTAFGGYEQYF
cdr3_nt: TGTGCCAGCACAGCATTCGGGGGCTACGAGCAGTACTTC

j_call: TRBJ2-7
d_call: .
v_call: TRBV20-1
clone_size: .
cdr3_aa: CSARRGAGPYEQYF
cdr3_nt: TGCAGTGCTCGACGGGGGGCCGGGCCCTACGAGCAGTACTTC

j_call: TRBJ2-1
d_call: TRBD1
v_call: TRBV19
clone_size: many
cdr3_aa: CASSIDRRGTGSSGSYNEQFF
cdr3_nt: TGTGCCAGTAGTATAGATCGTCGGGGGACAGGGTCTTCGGGCTCCTACAATGAGCAGTTCTTC

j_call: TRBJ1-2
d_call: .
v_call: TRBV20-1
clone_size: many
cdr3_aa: CSATSPEDLYGYTF
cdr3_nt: TGCAGTGCTACCAGTCCAGAGGATCTCTATGGCTACACCTTC

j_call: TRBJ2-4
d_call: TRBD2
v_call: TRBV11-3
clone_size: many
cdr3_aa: CASSPHSGRAKNIQYF
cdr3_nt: TGTGCCAGCAGCCCTCATAGCGGGAGAGCCAAAAACATTCAGTACTTC

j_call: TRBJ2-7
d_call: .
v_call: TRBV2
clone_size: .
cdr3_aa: CASSEGAGPEQYF
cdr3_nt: TGTGCCAGCAGTGAAGGAGCAGGGCCCGAGCAGTACTTC

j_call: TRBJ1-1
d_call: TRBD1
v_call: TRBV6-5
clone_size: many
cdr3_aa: CASSYTRDRGNTEAFF
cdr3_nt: TGTGCCAGCAGTTACACCCGGGACAGGGGGAACACTGAAGCTTTCTTT

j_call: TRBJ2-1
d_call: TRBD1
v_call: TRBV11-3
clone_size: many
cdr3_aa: CASSPGTGFDEQFF
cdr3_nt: TGTGCCAGCAGCCCGGGGACAGGGTTCGATGAGCAGTTCTTC

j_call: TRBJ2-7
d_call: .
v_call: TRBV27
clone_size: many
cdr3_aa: CASSSFRGSFPYEQYF
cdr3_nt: TGTGCCAGCAGCTCCTTCAGGGGAAGCTTTCCCTACGAGCAGTACTTC

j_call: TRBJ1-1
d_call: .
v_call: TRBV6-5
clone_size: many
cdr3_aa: CASSYSSTGSTEAFF
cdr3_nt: TGTGCCAGCAGTTACTCCTCTACAGGGTCCACTGAAGCTTTCTTT

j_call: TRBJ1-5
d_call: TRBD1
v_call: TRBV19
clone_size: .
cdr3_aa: CASGPGGNQPQHF
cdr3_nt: TGTGCCAGTGGTCCAGGGGGGAATCAGCCCCAGCATTTT

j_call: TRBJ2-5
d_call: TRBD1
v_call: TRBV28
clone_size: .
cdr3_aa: CASNPSGTVQETQYF
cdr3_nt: TGTGCCAGCAACCCCTCCGGGACAGTCCAAGAGACCCAGTACTTC

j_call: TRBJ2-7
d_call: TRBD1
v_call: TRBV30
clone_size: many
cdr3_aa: CAWSGTGTGTYEQYF
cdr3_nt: TGTGCCTGGAGTGGAACCGGGACAGGGACCTACGAGCAGTACTTC

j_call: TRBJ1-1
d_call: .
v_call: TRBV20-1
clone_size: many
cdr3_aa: CSALPGGGNTEAFF
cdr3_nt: TGCAGTGCCCTTCCGGGGGGGGGGAACACTGAAGCTTTCTTT

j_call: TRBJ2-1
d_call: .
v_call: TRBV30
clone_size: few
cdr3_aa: CAWSWSRNNEQFF
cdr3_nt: TGTGCCTGGAGCTGGTCGAGAAACAATGAGCAGTTCTTC

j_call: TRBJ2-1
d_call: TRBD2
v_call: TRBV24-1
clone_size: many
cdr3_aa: CATSEASGRARSYNEQFF
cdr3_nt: TGTGCCACCAGTGAGGCTAGCGGGAGGGCCAGGTCCTACAATGAGCAGTTCTTC

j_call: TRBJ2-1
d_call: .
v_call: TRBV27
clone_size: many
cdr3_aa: CASSLLDSYNEQFF
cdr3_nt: TGTGCCAGCAGTTTACTGGACAGTTACAATGAGCAGTTCTTC

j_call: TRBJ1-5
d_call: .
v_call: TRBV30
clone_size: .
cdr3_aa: CAWSRWEGSQPQHF
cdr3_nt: TGTGCCTGGAGTAGGTGGGAGGGTAGCCAGCCCCAGCATTTT

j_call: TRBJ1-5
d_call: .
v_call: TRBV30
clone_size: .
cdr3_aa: CAWSVQEGQPQHF
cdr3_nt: TGTGCCTGGAGTGTACAGGAGGGTCAGCCCCAGCATTTT

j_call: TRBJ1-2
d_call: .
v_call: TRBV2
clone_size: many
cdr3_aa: CASSARGGPYGYTF
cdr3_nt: TGTGCCAGCAGCGCGCGGGGGGGGCCTTATGGCTACACCTTC

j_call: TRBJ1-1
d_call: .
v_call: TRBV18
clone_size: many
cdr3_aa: CASSGTEAFF
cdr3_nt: TGTGCCAGCTCGGGCACTGAAGCTTTCTTT

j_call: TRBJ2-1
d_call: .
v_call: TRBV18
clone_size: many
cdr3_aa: CASSPPNLGNEQFF
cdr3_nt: TGTGCCAGCTCACCACCGAACCTCGGCAATGAGCAGTTCTTC